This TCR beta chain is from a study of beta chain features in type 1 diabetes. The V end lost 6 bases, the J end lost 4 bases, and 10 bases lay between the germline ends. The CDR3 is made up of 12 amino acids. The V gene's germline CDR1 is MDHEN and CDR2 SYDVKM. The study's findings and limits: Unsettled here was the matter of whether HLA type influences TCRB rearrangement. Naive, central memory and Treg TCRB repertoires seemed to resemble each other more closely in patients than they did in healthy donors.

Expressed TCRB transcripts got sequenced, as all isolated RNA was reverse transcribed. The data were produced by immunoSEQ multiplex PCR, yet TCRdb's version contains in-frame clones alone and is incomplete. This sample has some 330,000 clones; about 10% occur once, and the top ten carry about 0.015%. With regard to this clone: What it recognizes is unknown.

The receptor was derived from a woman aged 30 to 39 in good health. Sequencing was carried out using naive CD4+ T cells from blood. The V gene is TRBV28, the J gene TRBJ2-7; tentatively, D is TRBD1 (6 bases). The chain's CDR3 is CASRSGQYEQYF. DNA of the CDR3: TGTGCCAGCAGATCCGGACAGTACGAGCAGTACTTC.